Listed below are T cell receptor beta chains from one sample, sequenced in a study of shared clonotypes between healthy human individuals. The assay was immunoSEQ multiplex PCR, and TCRdb's table has in-frame clones only and misses some. The table records around 620,000 clones, 95% of them present only once. What was sequenced was naive CD8+ T cells sorted from blood. These receptors all stem from a young woman in good health. The CDR3 runs from the conserved cysteine through the conserved F or W. The order of the fields is V gene, CDR3 protein.

v_call: TRBV27
cdr3_aa: CASSLGPGTGRTGNTIYF

v_call: TRBV19
cdr3_aa: CASSIQAGQYNEQFF

v_call: TRBV5-4
cdr3_aa: CASSTPGPTDTQYF

v_call: TRBV4-1
cdr3_aa: CASSQDREGESAYEQYF

v_call: TRBV16
cdr3_aa: CASSRGQGKYEQYF

v_call: TRBV6-5
cdr3_aa: CASSYYDSTEAFF

v_call: TRBV6-1
cdr3_aa: CASSEQGENQPQHF

v_call: TRBV5-6
cdr3_aa: CASSWKTSGRETQYF

v_call: TRBV29-1
cdr3_aa: CSVVGDRSYEQYF

v_call: TRBV27
cdr3_aa: CASSFLAGGMVNEQFF

v_call: TRBV5-1
cdr3_aa: CASSFDREFGANVLTF

v_call: TRBV5-1
cdr3_aa: CASSEGLAGSYEQYF

v_call: TRBV29-1
cdr3_aa: CSVLWEGNTIYF

v_call: TRBV27
cdr3_aa: CASSRHGGYNEQFF

v_call: TRBV27
cdr3_aa: CASSLSPGTGQETQYF

v_call: TRBV20-1
cdr3_aa: CSASSGYEQYF

v_call: TRBV28
cdr3_aa: CASSSTGANTGELFF

v_call: TRBV29-1
cdr3_aa: CSVLTGTGETQYF

v_call: TRBV19
cdr3_aa: CASSGVGQGLRNEQFF

v_call: TRBV7-9
cdr3_aa: CASSLVPDSYEQYF

v_call: TRBV20-1
cdr3_aa: CSAKEMDTQYF

v_call: TRBV19
cdr3_aa: CATLDRGNGEQYF

v_call: TRBV28
cdr3_aa: CASSSLPLTARVEPQHF

v_call: TRBV6-5
cdr3_aa: CASRTMGVFYYEQYF

v_call: TRBV7-3
cdr3_aa: CASSPEQGAPGELFF

v_call: TRBV7-9
cdr3_aa: CASSSGTSTYEQYF

v_call: TRBV9
cdr3_aa: CASSPTGYTEAFF

v_call: TRBV21-1
cdr3_aa: CASSNRDTFSGKGHEQYF

v_call: TRBV19
cdr3_aa: CASSGTIGPRSRTQYF

v_call: TRBV28
cdr3_aa: CASSLSVLSSYEQYF

v_call: TRBV4-1
cdr3_aa: CASSQEGGEGGRNSPLHF

v_call: TRBV7-8
cdr3_aa: CASSFNSGGIDEQFF

v_call: TRBV19
cdr3_aa: CASSIGESETQYF

v_call: TRBV7-8
cdr3_aa: CASSKRAIKGLEQYF

v_call: TRBV11-1
cdr3_aa: CASSHGPGLYEQYF

v_call: TRBV9
cdr3_aa: CASSPRLAGVHEQFF

v_call: TRBV2
cdr3_aa: CASSGIEQGTYEQYF

v_call: TRBV27
cdr3_aa: CASSLSGGELFF

v_call: TRBV10-3
cdr3_aa: CAISEGNEQYF

v_call: TRBV7-8
cdr3_aa: CASNSGTGGDGNQPQHF

v_call: TRBV27
cdr3_aa: CASSVKESSYEQYF

v_call: TRBV7-9
cdr3_aa: CASSPGGAYEQYF

v_call: TRBV6-1
cdr3_aa: CASSDIGYEQYF

v_call: TRBV14
cdr3_aa: CASSQKDWGQGARETQYF

v_call: TRBV19
cdr3_aa: CASSSAGSSYNEQFF

v_call: TRBV19
cdr3_aa: CASSSGLAGGSYEQYF

v_call: TRBV10-3
cdr3_aa: CAIRDWTGHEQFF